This TCR beta chain came from a study of T cell repertoires and leukemia-associated antigens (dated by TCRdb to 2018 to 2020). Regarding the study in general: About 5.1 to 7 million read pairs and about 3 to 5.0 million effective reads were obtained per sample, with roughly 16 million effective reads obtained overall. The study aimed to identify which antigen a TCR Vbeta21 clone previously found in CML patients recognizes, using in vitro peptide stimulation of healthy T cells.

Only a few counts were recorded for this clonotype. Its antigen has not been determined. Base qualities are not at hand, and no much larger clone is one base apart. Findings and caveats that apply to the study as a whole: No significant differences among the four groups were observed in the numbers of Vbeta genes (approximately 60), Jbeta genes (14), VDJ rearrangements, or unique CDR3s. The antigen specificity and function of the expanded clones were not directly tested, and further investigation of both was required.

TRIzol reagent was used to extract total RNA from the cultured T cells. 5' rapid amplification of cDNA ends (5'RACE) was used to amplify TCRbeta libraries from RNA. Before sequencing, Qubit, an Agilent instrument, and quantitative PCR were used to check library concentration and integrity. Qualified libraries were sequenced on Illumina HiSeq or MiSeq by a commercial service provider. Per the original workflow: TCR sequences in each sample were identified using MiXCR version 1.8.2. For a clone to be considered qualified, a CDR3 longer than four amino acids, an in-frame nucleotide length, and the absence of a stop codon were required. A read containing the complete CDR3 structure was defined as an effective read. Expanded clones were validated by RT-PCR with 24 Vbeta primers, GeneScan spectratyping, and Sanger sequencing. The public reads were reanalyzed by TCRdb: fastp trimming at Q25, MiXCR alignment, in-frame beta chains only. When rows share a CDR3 protein, they turn into one entry using the most common DNA and genes. For this entry, the V and J calls and clone size follow TCRdb and not the study's own pipeline. This sample has roughly 10,000 distinct CDR3 sequences in its table, and 43% of those were observed once. The ten largest clones represent roughly 53% of the sample.

In the germline V gene, CDR1 corresponds to MGHRA and CDR2 to YSYEKL. Between the V and J ends, shortened by 4 bases and 3 bases respectively, the junction contains 16 bases. The CDR3 has 15 amino acids, counting the end cysteine and phenylalanine. Only CDR3 DNA is held: 45 bases, read in frame from base 1. CD3+ T cells were first rested overnight at 2.5 million cells/mL in RPMI 1640 without fetal bovine serum. MACS immunomagnetic beads were used, per the manufacturer's instructions, to isolate CD3+ T cells from PBMCs. The rearrangement combines TRBV4-1 with TRBJ2-7; there is no confident call for the D gene. The TCR sequence derives from a female donor in good health. The specimen was CD3+ T cells sorted from blood and cultured. The CDR3 region reads CASSLWQNRVYEQYF. The base sequence is TGCGCCAGCAGCCTATGGCAAAACCGGGTCTACGAGCAGTACTTC.